The clone carrying this T cell receptor (beta chain) was seen at least ten times. Its target is unknown. More than 8.5 ml of fresh peripheral blood supplied the PBMCs. The entry originates in a study of T cells in Graves' hyperthyroidism and ophthalmopathy. Study-level information: Once the initial diagnosis was made, peripheral blood was obtained before any treatment.

General observations from the study: From stable hyperthyroidism, ophthalmopathy was separated by a 13 V-J model.

It was RNA transcripts that yielded the amplified TCR beta CDR3 regions. TCR CDR3 regions were first amplified by RT-PCR with HTBI primers. One entry per CDR3 protein, called by TCRdb with MiXCR from the multiplex PCR reads. The sample contains tens of thousands of distinct CDR3 sequences, around 50% of which appear only once. Sequencing input: blood. The receptor comes from a woman aged 55-69 years with Graves' ophthalmopathy.

CDR3 region: CASSFPGQAQNYGYTF. The CDR3 nucleotides read TGTGCCAGCAGCTTCCCAGGACAGGCGCAAAACTATGGCTACACCTTC. The V and J genes are TRBV7-9 and TRBJ1-2; 7 positions agree with TRBD1. V lost 3 bases to trimming and J lost 2 bases; unmatched junction nucleotides: 9. This CDR3 contains 16 residues. Germline V gene sequence: CDR1 SEHNR, CDR2 FQNEAQ (reference sequence).